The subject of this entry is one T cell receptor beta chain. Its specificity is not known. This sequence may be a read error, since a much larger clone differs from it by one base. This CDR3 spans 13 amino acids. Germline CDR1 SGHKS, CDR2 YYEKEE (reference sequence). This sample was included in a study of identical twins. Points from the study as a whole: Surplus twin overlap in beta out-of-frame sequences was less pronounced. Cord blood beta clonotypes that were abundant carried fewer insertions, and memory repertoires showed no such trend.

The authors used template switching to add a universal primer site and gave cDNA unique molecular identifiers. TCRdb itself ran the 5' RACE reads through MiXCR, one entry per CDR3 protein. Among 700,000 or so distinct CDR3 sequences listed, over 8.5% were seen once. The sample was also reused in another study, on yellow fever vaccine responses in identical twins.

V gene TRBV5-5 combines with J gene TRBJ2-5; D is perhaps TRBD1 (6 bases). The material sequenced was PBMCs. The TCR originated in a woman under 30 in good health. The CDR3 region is CASSLEGEEIQYF. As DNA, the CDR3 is TGTGCCAGCAGCTTGGAGGGGGAAGAGATCCAGTACTTC. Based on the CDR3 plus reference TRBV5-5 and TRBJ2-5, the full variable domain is DAGVTQSPTHLIKTRGQQVTLRCSPISGHKSVSWYQQVLGQGPQFIFQYYEKEERGRGNFPDRFSARQFPNYSSELNVNALLLGDSALYLCASSLEGEEIQYFGPGTRLLVL.